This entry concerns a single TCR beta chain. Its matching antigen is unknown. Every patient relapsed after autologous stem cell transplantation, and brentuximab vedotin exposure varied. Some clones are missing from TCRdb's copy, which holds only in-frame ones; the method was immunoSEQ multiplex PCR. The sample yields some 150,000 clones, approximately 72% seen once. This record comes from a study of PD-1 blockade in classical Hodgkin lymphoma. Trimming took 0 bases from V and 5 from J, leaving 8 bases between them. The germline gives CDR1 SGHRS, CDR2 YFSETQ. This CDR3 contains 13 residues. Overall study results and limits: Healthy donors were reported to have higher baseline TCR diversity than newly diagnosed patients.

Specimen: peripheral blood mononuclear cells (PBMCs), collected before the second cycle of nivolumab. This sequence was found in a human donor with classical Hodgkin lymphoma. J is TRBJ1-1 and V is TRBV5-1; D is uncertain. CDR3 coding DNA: TGCGCCAGCAGCTTGGAAGGGTTTACTGAAGCTTTCTTT. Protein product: CASSLEGFTEAFF.